Listed below are T cell receptor beta chains from one sample, sequenced in a study of T cells in Graves' hyperthyroidism and ophthalmopathy. TCRdb reanalysed the multiplex PCR reads using MiXCR and keeps one entry per CDR3 protein. The table includes about 480,000 distinct CDR3 sequences, 20% to 25% detected once. Specimen: blood. The source is a woman in her 70s with Graves' ophthalmopathy. The CDR3 runs from the conserved cysteine through the conserved F or W. A D gene is named only where the DNA matches it firmly. Not all rows give a size; the values are once, few, many and, for expanded clones, a class.

V: TRBV27
D: TRBD2
J: TRBJ2-1
size: many
DNA: TGTGCCAGCAGTTTATCTAGCGGGAGAGATTACAATGAGCAGTTCTTC
CDR3: CASSLSSGRDYNEQFF

V: TRBV6-1
D: .
J: TRBJ1-2
size: few
DNA: TGTGCCTCCAGGGTCGCGGGGGTAGCTAACTATGGCTACACCTTC
CDR3: CASRVAGVANYGYTF

V: TRBV5-1
D: .
J: TRBJ2-3
size: .
DNA: TGCGCCAGCAGCTGGGGGGAGTGGCCATCGGGAGATACGCAGTATTTT
CDR3: CASSWGEWPSGDTQYF

V: TRBV18
D: TRBD1
J: TRBJ2-5
size: few
DNA: TGTGCCAGCTCACAAGGACAGGGGGCTTTCGGGACCCAGTACTTC
CDR3: CASSQGQGAFGTQYF

V: TRBV2
D: TRBD2
J: TRBJ2-7
size: few
DNA: TGTGCCAGCATTCAGACTAGCGGGAGCTACGAGCAGTACTTC
CDR3: CASIQTSGSYEQYF

V: TRBV29-1
D: .
J: TRBJ1-3
size: .
DNA: TGCAGCGTTGAAGTCATCAGCTCTGGAAACACCATATATTTT
CDR3: CSVEVISSGNTIYF

V: TRBV9
D: .
J: TRBJ2-1
size: .
DNA: TGTGCCAGCAGCGTAGAGGGGGTGGGGACCTACAATGAGCAGTTCTTC
CDR3: CASSVEGVGTYNEQFF

V: TRBV5-1
D: .
J: TRBJ1-1
size: few
DNA: TGCGCCAGCAGCTGGGAGGGTTTTAAATCTGAAGCTTTCTTT
CDR3: CASSWEGFKSEAFF

V: TRBV20-1
D: .
J: TRBJ1-1
size: many
DNA: TGCAGTGCTAGAGACGGGGGGTCGGCTGAAGCTTTCTTT
CDR3: CSARDGGSAEAFF

V: TRBV3-1
D: .
J: TRBJ2-1
size: few
DNA: TGTGCCAGCAGCCCATGGGGGGCCCTGGACAATGAGCAGTTCTTC
CDR3: CASSPWGALDNEQFF

V: TRBV20-1
D: TRBD2
J: TRBJ2-1
size: few
DNA: TGCAGTGCTAGTGAGACTAGCGGGACCAATGAGCAGTTCTTC
CDR3: CSASETSGTNEQFF

V: TRBV19
D: TRBD1
J: TRBJ1-5
size: .
DNA: TGTGCCAGCGAACAGGGGTTTGGAAGCAATCAGCCCCAGCATTTT
CDR3: CASEQGFGSNQPQHF

V: TRBV5-1
D: TRBD2
J: TRBJ2-3
size: .
DNA: TGCGCCAGCAGCTTGGTCCAAACTAGCGGAGGGACAGATACGCAGTATTTT
CDR3: CASSLVQTSGGTDTQYF

V: TRBV9
D: .
J: TRBJ2-7
size: .
DNA: TGTGCCAGCAGCGGAGGGGGGGGCAACCCCAACTACGAGCAGTACTTC
CDR3: CASSGGGGNPNYEQYF

V: TRBV20-1
D: TRBD2
J: TRBJ2-1
size: few
DNA: TGCAGTGCTAGAGACTTGCGGGAGCTAGGTTACAATGAGCAGTTCTTC
CDR3: CSARDLRELGYNEQFF

V: TRBV3-1
D: .
J: TRBJ1-1
size: .
DNA: TGTGCCAGCAGCCAAGATCTACGGCGGGGGATGAACACTGAAGCTTTCTTT
CDR3: CASSQDLRRGMNTEAFF

V: TRBV2
D: .
J: TRBJ1-6
size: many
DNA: TGTGCCAGCAGCCCACTGCAACAGATATCTCCTTCGTCACCCCTCCACTTT
CDR3: CASSPLQQISPSSPLHF

V: TRBV7-2
D: .
J: TRBJ2-1
size: .
DNA: TGTGCCAGCAGCTTAACCGCTGGACGCGGGGAGCAGTTCTTC
CDR3: CASSLTAGRGEQFF

V: TRBV12-3/TRBV12-4
D: .
J: TRBJ2-5
size: .
DNA: TGTGCCAGCAGCCCTGAGGGGAAGACCCAGTACTTC
CDR3: CASSPEGKTQYF

V: TRBV20-1
D: .
J: TRBJ1-5
size: once
DNA: TGCAGTGCTAGAGATCAAGGTCGGATCAATCAGCCCCAGCATTTT
CDR3: CSARDQGRINQPQHF

V: TRBV7-9
D: .
J: TRBJ2-2
size: few
DNA: TGTGCCAGCAGCTTAAACTCCGGGGAGCTGTTTTTT
CDR3: CASSLNSGELFF

V: TRBV30
D: TRBD1
J: TRBJ1-2
size: few
DNA: TGTGCCTGGAGAACCCAGGGGGTATATGGCTACACCTTC
CDR3: CAWRTQGVYGYTF

V: TRBV5-1
D: TRBD1
J: TRBJ2-7
size: many
DNA: TGCGCCAGCAGCTCGACAGGGGTGGCCTACGAGCAGTACTTC
CDR3: CASSSTGVAYEQYF

V: TRBV7-2
D: .
J: TRBJ1-1
size: .
DNA: TGTGCCAGCAGACCTGTTGGCGGGGTGGGGAGCACTGAAGCTTTCTTT
CDR3: CASRPVGGVGSTEAFF

V: TRBV7-3
D: .
J: TRBJ1-1
size: many
DNA: TGTGCCAGCAGCCTCGAGGGGACACCGAACACTGAAGCTTTCTTT
CDR3: CASSLEGTPNTEAFF

V: TRBV28
D: .
J: TRBJ2-4
size: many
DNA: TGTGCCAGCAGTGGTCGCTTAACCAAAAACATTCAGTACTTC
CDR3: CASSGRLTKNIQYF

V: TRBV7-2
D: .
J: TRBJ2-3
size: few
DNA: TGTGCCAGCAGCTTAGCCAGAGATACGCAGTATTTT
CDR3: CASSLARDTQYF

V: TRBV7-9
D: .
J: TRBJ1-1
size: .
DNA: TGTGCCAGCAGCTTAGCGGGCGCTGAAGCTTTCTTT
CDR3: CASSLAGAEAFF

V: TRBV20-1
D: TRBD2
J: TRBJ2-1
size: few
DNA: TGCAGTGCTAGGTCTGGCGGGGGACCCTACTACAATGAGCAGTTCTTC
CDR3: CSARSGGGPYYNEQFF

V: TRBV30
D: TRBD1
J: TRBJ2-7
size: few
DNA: TGTGCCTGGACCCCGGGACAGGGGAACTACGAGCAGTACTTC
CDR3: CAWTPGQGNYEQYF

V: TRBV12-3/TRBV12-4
D: TRBD1
J: TRBJ1-3
size: .
DNA: TGTGCCAGCAGTACAGGGGGCTGGAACACCATATATTTT
CDR3: CASSTGGWNTIYF

V: TRBV13
D: TRBD2
J: TRBJ2-3
size: few
DNA: TGTGCCAGCAGCTTCGGGAGGGCCCGGGATACGCAGTATTTT
CDR3: CASSFGRARDTQYF

V: TRBV12-3/TRBV12-4
D: TRBD1
J: TRBJ1-5
size: few
DNA: TGTGCCAGCAGTTTAGCGGACAGGATTAGCAATCAGCCCCAGCATTTT
CDR3: CASSLADRISNQPQHF

V: TRBV20-1
D: .
J: TRBJ1-6
size: .
DNA: TGCAGTGCTAGTCCCCCAGGAGATTCACCCCTCCACTTT
CDR3: CSASPPGDSPLHF

V: TRBV18
D: .
J: TRBJ2-1
size: .
DNA: TGTGCCAGCTCACTAGACAAGTTGAGCAACAATGAGCAGTTCTTC
CDR3: CASSLDKLSNNEQFF

V: TRBV6-1
D: TRBD1
J: TRBJ1-6
size: few
DNA: TGTGCCAGCAGGCGGGGGACAGGACCCTATAATTCACCCCTCCACTTT
CDR3: CASRRGTGPYNSPLHF

V: TRBV7-9
D: TRBD1
J: TRBJ2-5
size: few
DNA: TGTGCCAGCAGCGGGCCGACAGGGGAGACCCAGTACTTC
CDR3: CASSGPTGETQYF

V: TRBV28
D: .
J: TRBJ1-2
size: .
DNA: TGTGCCAGCAGTTGGGAAGTTGTATTCGGGGGCTACACCTTC
CDR3: CASSWEVVFGGYTF

V: TRBV7-9
D: .
J: TRBJ1-2
size: many
DNA: TGTGCCAGCAGCGGATGGGGCGGCAACTATGGCTACACCTTC
CDR3: CASSGWGGNYGYTF

V: TRBV6-1
D: TRBD1
J: TRBJ2-3
size: few
DNA: TGTGCCAGCAGTTCCGACACCGACAGGGGGAGCACAGATACGCAGTATTTT
CDR3: CASSSDTDRGSTDTQYF

V: TRBV2
D: .
J: TRBJ2-3
size: few
DNA: TGTGCCAGCAGGCCCGGGACTACAGATACGCAGTATTTT
CDR3: CASRPGTTDTQYF

V: TRBV28
D: .
J: TRBJ1-4
size: many
DNA: TGTGCCAGCAGTTTTCAGCTTGCAACTAATGAAAAACTGTTTTTT
CDR3: CASSFQLATNEKLFF

V: TRBV6-1
D: .
J: TRBJ1-4
size: few
DNA: TGTGCCAGCAGGGACCGGGACATAGGTGAAAAACTGTTTTTT
CDR3: CASRDRDIGEKLFF

V: TRBV7-3
D: .
J: TRBJ1-1
size: .
DNA: TGTGCCAGCAGCTTAACGCCAGGGCTCACTGAAGCTTTCTTT
CDR3: CASSLTPGLTEAFF

V: TRBV15
D: TRBD1
J: TRBJ1-2
size: few
DNA: TGTGCCACTTTTTCACCGGACAGGGGGTTCTATGGCTACACCTTC
CDR3: CATFSPDRGFYGYTF

V: TRBV6-2/TRBV6-3
D: .
J: TRBJ2-1
size: .
DNA: TGTGCCAGCAGCGACTCTTTGGGAGTACGGTTAAATGAGCAGTTCTTC
CDR3: CASSDSLGVRLNEQFF

V: TRBV7-2
D: TRBD1
J: TRBJ1-5
size: few
DNA: TGTGCCAGCAGCTTACAGGGGGATGGCAATCAGCCCCAGCATTTT
CDR3: CASSLQGDGNQPQHF

V: TRBV7-6
D: .
J: TRBJ1-6
size: few
DNA: TGTGCCAGCAGACGTACCAGGGAGGGTAATTCACCCCTCCACTTT
CDR3: CASRRTREGNSPLHF

V: TRBV20-1
D: .
J: TRBJ1-1
size: few
DNA: TGCAGTGCTAGAGAAAAACAAGAAGCTTTCTTT
CDR3: CSAREKQEAFF

V: TRBV20-1
D: .
J: TRBJ1-2
size: .
DNA: TGCAGTGCTAGAGATCAACTGAGCGGGGACTATGGCTACACCTTC
CDR3: CSARDQLSGDYGYTF

V: TRBV11-2
D: .
J: TRBJ2-3
size: many
DNA: TGTGCCAGCATTCCCGGTCAACCGGTGGGGACAACCACAGATACGCAGTATTTT
CDR3: CASIPGQPVGTTTDTQYF